This TCR beta chain was sequenced during a study of cytomegalovirus exposure and HLA in healthy donors (dated by TCRdb to the late 2010s). Notes on the research overall: A later analysis indicated that the 95 to 150 validation repertoires were generated on the platform also employed for the 700 or so repertoires of the first cohort. The aim of the study was to test whether cataloging public T cell receptors could identify signatures of past pathogen exposure. Along with the approximately 700-subject first cohort, a separate validation cohort of approximately 110 different subjects was used. The study combined high-throughput TCR immunosequencing, statistical association of individual TCRs with disease status, and machine learning to predict cytomegalovirus infection status.

Findings and caveats that apply to the study as a whole: A later analysis had no HLA typing for the validation cohort, so co-occurrence there was scored across all 110 or so repertoires. It was suggested by the authors that the approach could potentially be generalized to other disease states and immunological phenotypes. A total of 150 or so TCR beta chains were listed by the study as associated with cytomegalovirus. The classifier was reported to diagnose cytomegalovirus status with high specificity and sensitivity in both the original and validation cohorts. In a later analysis, TCRs clustered in the first cohort were found to also tend to co-occur in the 120 validation repertoires, with 85% to 95% of cluster scores above 0. In vitro tests confirmed that a few of the cytomegalovirus-associated TCR beta chains recognize cytomegalovirus antigens. Across donors, most TCR sequences were observed very rarely, whereas some public TCRs were present in many individuals.

Library construction relied on the immunoSEQ multiplex PCR assay. The published analysis was carried out like this. A statistical classification framework was developed to diagnose cytomegalovirus status using the catalog of TCR beta chain sequences. The table comes from immuneACCESS by way of TCRdb, which keeps in-frame sequences with V and J called. Part of the clones is missing from these tables; in studies checked, under half for an unresolved V gene and the rest for unknown reasons. The V and J calls and the clone size are those of that table, but D and trimming were determined from the DNA. The sample data list roughly 250,000 clones, and about 83% of these were observed just once. The biggest ten clones account for about 3% of the sample. The donors were included in the validation cohort of approximately 120 subjects, a group kept apart from the 666-subject first cohort. This clone is a singleton in its sample. The clone's antigen remains unknown. No per-base quality is available; no much larger clone lies one base away.

The CDR3, from cysteine to phenylalanine, totals 18 residues. Kept here is only the CDR3 DNA, which spans 54 bases and is read in frame from base 1. According to the germline V gene, CDR1 reads SGHAT and CDR2 reads FQNNGV. V and J are trimmed by 5 bases and 0 bases, and the gene matches miss 9 bases of the junction. This clonotype was obtained from a young man in good health and CMV-seronegative. The sequencing input was PBMCs. The V gene is TRBV11-2 and the J gene is TRBJ2-6; the central 8 bases match TRBD2. The CDR3 protein is CASSPGGQGSSGANVLTF. The DNA sequence is TGTGCCAGCAGCCCGGGGGGGCAGGGAAGCTCTGGGGCCAACGTCCTGACTTTC.